This T cell receptor beta chain was obtained from a study of tumor and adjacent non-tumor tissue in lung cancer. V was pared by 2 bases and J by 4 bases, with 15 bases between. The CDR3 consists of 16 residues. Germline V CDR1 and CDR2: MNHNY, SVGAGI (reference sequence). A modified ARM-PCR protocol with three rounds of nested PCR amplified TCRbeta. TCRdb reprocessed the multiplex PCR reads via MiXCR and lists one record per CDR3 protein. The data hold fewer than 85,000 distinct CDR3 sequences, with roughly 80% observed a single time. The template was RNA from unsorted bulk tissue. The chain recombines TRBV6-6 with TRBJ2-1; D may be TRBD2 (6 bases). The specimen sequenced was lung tumor tissue. The TCR sequence derives from a woman aged 50 to 60 with non-small cell lung cancer. The chain's CDR3 is CASSYLSGNLYNEQFF. CDR3 sequence (DNA): TGTGCCAGCAGTTACCTTAGCGGAAACCTATACAATGAGCAGTTCTTC.